The present entry profiles one T cell receptor beta chain with its context. The sample holds many counts of this clonotype. Which antigen it targets is not known. Base quality data are lacking; no much larger clone is found one base away. Stable Graves' hyperthyroidism was defined as the absence of progression to ophthalmopathy over 18 months of follow-up. The hyperthyroidism patients were between 18 and 65 years old and newly diagnosed, with a disease duration of less than 2 months. Exclusion was applied to patients with uncontrolled infections, other autoimmune diseases, pregnancy or lactation. Clinical symptoms, serum thyroxine and TRAb, thyroid ultrasound, and orbital computed tomography formed the basis for the diagnoses. Ficoll-Paque density gradient centrifugation was used to isolate PBMCs from under 11 ml of fresh peripheral blood. Total RNA was extracted using Trizol reagent, and RNA quality was assessed on an Agilent 2100 Bioanalyzer.

CDR1 is given as MNHNS and CDR2 as SASEGT, both from the germline V gene. Relative to germline, V is 6 bases shorter and J is 0 bases shorter, with 10 bases between their ends. Measured from the cysteine to the phenylalanine, the CDR3 is 14 residues long. The CDR3 DNA has 42 bases and is translated from base 1. Amplification of TCR beta CDR3 regions was carried out from RNA transcripts. For the first round of RT-PCR on the TCR CDR3, the HTBI primer set was used together with the Qiagen OneStep RT-PCR kit. Libraries were constructed in a second round of multiplex PCR, after which size selection and purification were performed. Libraries were sequenced paired-end with 100 bp reads on an Illumina HiSeq2000. The original pipeline was this. SOAPnuke was used to process the raw data, removing reads that contained adapters or uncalled bases, had a mean Phred below 15, or lacked an exact match to the constant primer or identifier. High-quality paired reads were merged using COPE v1.2.5, and each unique nucleotide sequence was defined as a clonotype. MiTCR v1.1 was used to align the clonotypes against IMGT TRBV, TRBD and TRBJ reference segments. Analysis was restricted to V-J combinations with a frequency above 0.0001, which covered about 99% of repertoires. The TCS score was defined as F50 (clonal expansion) divided by E x V (chaos), with BLOSUM62-based TCRdist calculated between CDR3 peptides within each V-J. Welch's t-statistics and random forest reduced roughly 530 V-J features to 10 to 15, which were used in a naive Bayes classifier (R e1071). The public reads were reanalyzed by TCRdb: fastp trimming at Q25, MiXCR alignment, in-frame beta chains only. Every entry covers one CDR3 protein and lists the most common genes and DNA from its rows. Clone size and V and J calls follow TCRdb, not the original study. This sample holds 250,000 to 300,000 distinct CDR3 sequences; roughly 13% were observed only once. The ten largest clones represent 7.9% of the sample.

The data belong to a study of T cells in Graves' hyperthyroidism and ophthalmopathy (dated by TCRdb to 2018 to 2020). Regarding the study in general: Peripheral blood samples were taken at initial diagnosis, before any treatment was given. Following sampling, methimazole starting at 30 mg daily was given to hyperthyroidism patients, and high-dose intravenous methylprednisolone was given to ophthalmopathy patients. An independent validation cohort of fewer than 20 hyperthyroidism patients and about 15 patients who later progressed to ophthalmopathy tested prospective prediction of ophthalmopathy. In about 6 Graves' hyperthyroidism patients, the study also compared T-cell repertoires from thyroid tissue with T-cell repertoires from blood. The 90 to 100 discovery patients were randomly split 7:3 into training and test sets. TCR V-J signatures able to tell the groups apart were searched for in a discovery cohort of some 97 patients, of whom under 45 had Graves' ophthalmopathy and under 65 had stable Graves' hyperthyroidism. The paper describes TCR Vbeta CDR3 sequencing of around 140 peripheral blood samples, made up of 43 ophthalmopathy patients, 70 to 75 hyperthyroidism patients and 17 progressor patients.

Findings and caveats that apply to the study as a whole: Ophthalmopathy was separated from stable hyperthyroidism by a 13 V-J signature model, with roughly 88% sensitivity and approximately 81% specificity obtained in cross-validation and 80%/75% obtained in testing. In validation, the model predicted progression to ophthalmopathy with over 60% sensitivity and 72.22% specificity, a median of about six months before onset. No statistical method was used to fix the sample size in advance, and group allocation was not hidden from the investigators. Blood samples also contained most of the expanded thyroid clonotypes (frequency above 0.001), which suggests that blood repertoires may reflect thyroid immune responses.

The receptor was isolated from a woman aged 40-49 years with Graves' hyperthyroidism. Sequenced material: blood. Recombination joined TRBV6-1 with TRBJ2-3, with the D segment identity uncertain. The CDR3 amino acid sequence is: CASRHSDSTDTQYF. The sequenced DNA: TGTGCCAGCAGACACTCGGACAGCACAGATACGCAGTATTTT.